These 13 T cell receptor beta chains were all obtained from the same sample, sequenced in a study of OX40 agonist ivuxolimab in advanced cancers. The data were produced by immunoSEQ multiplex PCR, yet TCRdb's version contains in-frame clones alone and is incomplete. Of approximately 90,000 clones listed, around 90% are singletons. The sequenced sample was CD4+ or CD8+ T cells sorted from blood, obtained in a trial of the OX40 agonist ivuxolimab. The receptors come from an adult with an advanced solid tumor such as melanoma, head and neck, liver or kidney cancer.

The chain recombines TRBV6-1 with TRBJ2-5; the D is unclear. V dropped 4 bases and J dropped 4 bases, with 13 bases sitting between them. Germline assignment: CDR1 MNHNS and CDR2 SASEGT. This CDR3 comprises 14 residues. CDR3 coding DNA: TGTGCCAGCAGTGGAAAGGCATCTCCAGAGACCCAGTACTTC. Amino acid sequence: CASSGKASPETQYF.

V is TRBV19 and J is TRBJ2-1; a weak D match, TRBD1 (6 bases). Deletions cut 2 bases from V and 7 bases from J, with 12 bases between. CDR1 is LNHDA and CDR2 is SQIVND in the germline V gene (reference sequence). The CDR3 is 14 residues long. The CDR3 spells CASSISQGINEQFF. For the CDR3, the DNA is TGTGCCAGTAGTATAAGTCAGGGGATAAATGAGCAGTTCTTC.

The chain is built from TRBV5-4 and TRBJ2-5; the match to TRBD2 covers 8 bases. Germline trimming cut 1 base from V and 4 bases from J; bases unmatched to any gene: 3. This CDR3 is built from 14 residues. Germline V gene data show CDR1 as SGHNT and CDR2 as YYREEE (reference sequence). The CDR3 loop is CASSLTAGGETQYF. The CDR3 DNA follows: TGTGCCAGCAGCTTGACGGCGGGGGGAGAGACCCAGTACTTC.

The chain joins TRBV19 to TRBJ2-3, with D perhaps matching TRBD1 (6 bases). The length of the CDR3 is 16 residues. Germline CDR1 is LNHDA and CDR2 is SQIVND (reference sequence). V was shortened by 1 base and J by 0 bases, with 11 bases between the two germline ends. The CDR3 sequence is CASSIGAGVSTDTQYF. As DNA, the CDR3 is TGTGCCAGTAGTATAGGGGCAGGGGTTAGCACAGATACGCAGTATTTT. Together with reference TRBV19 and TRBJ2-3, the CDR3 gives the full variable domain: DGGITQSPKYLFRKEGQNVTLSCEQNLNHDAMYWYRQDPGQGLRLIYYSQIVNDFQKGDIAEGYSVSREKKESFPLTVTSAQKNPTAFYLCASSIGAGVSTDTQYFGPGTRLTVL.

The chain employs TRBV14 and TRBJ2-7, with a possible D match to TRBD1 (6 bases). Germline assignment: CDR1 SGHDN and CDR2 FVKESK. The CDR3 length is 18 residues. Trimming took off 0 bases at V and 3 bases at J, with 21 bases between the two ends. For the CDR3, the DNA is TGTGCCAGCAGCCAAGAACGCCGGTGGGGCAGGGGTCTCTACGAGCAGTACTTC. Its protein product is CASSQERRWGRGLYEQYF.

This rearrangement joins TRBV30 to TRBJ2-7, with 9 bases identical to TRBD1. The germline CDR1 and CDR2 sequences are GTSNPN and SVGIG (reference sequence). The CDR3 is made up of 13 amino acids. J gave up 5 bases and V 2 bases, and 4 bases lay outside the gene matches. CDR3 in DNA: TGTGCCTGGAGTCCAACAGGGGGCAACGAGCAGTACTTC. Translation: CAWSPTGGNEQYF.

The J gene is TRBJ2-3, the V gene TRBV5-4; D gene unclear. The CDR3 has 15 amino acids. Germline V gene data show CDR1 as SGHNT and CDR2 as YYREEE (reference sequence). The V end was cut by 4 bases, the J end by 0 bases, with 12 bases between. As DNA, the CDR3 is TGTGCCAGCAGCCCCGGACCAACTAGCACAGATACGCAGTATTTT. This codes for CASSPGPTSTDTQYF.

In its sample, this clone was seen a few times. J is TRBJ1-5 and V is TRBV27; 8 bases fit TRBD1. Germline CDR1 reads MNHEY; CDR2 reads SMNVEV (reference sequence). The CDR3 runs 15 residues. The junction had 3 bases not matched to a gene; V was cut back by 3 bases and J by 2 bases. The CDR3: CASSLTGVGNQPQHF. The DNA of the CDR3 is TGTGCCAGCAGTTTGACAGGGGTCGGCAATCAGCCCCAGCATTTT.

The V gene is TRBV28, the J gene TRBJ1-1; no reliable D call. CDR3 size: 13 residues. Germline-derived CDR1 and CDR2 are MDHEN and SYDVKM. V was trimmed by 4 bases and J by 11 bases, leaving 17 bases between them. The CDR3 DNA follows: TGTGCCAGCAGTTGGGGTCGGTCAGAAGCGGCTTTCTTT. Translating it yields CASSWGRSEAAFF.

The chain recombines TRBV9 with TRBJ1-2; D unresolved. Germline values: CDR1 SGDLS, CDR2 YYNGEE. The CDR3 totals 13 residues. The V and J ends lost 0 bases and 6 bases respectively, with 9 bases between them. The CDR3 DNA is TGTGCCAGCAGCGTAGGCAGCGACCATGGCTACACCTTC. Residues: CASSVGSDHGYTF.

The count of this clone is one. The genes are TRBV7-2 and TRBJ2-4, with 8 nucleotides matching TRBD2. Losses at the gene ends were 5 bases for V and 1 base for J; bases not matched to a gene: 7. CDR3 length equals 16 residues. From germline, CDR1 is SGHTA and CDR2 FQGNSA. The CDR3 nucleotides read TGTGCCAGCAGCCTCGGGACTAGTAAGGCCAAAAACATTCAGTACTTC. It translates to CASSLGTSKAKNIQYF.

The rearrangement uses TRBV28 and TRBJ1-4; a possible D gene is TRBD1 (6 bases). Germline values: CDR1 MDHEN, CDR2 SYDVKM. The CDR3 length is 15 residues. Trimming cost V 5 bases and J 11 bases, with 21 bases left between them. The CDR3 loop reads CASSPGGASQDKLFF. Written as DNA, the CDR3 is TGTGCCAGCAGTCCGGGGGGGGCTAGTCAGGATAAACTGTTTTTT. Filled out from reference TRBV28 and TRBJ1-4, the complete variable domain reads DVKVTQSSRYLVKRTGEKVFLECVQDMDHENMFWYRQDPGLGLRLIYFSYDVKMKEKGDIPEGYSVSREKKERFSLILESASTNQTSMYLCASSPGGASQDKLFFGSGTQLSVL.

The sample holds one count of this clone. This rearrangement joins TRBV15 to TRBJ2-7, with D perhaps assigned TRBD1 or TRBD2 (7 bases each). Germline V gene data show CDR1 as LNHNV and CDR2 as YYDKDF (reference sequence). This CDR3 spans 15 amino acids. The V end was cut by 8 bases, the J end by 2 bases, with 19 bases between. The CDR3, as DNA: TGTGCCACCGCGGCGAGGGGGCGGGAGACCTACGAGCAGTACTTC. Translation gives CATAARGRETYEQYF.